The present T cell receptor beta chain was sequenced within a study of shared clonotypes between healthy human individuals (dated by TCRdb to 2018 to 2020). At the level of the whole study: Three men and a couple of women, aged 18 to 49 years, made up the cohort. For each donor, CD4 naive and CD4 memory were each run on three plates, CD8 naive on two plates, and CD8 memory on one plate. To estimate repertoire size and how much clonotype sharing occurs between individuals, the study deeply sequenced the blood TCR repertoires of roughly 5 healthy adults. To increase sequencing depth and limit assay-specific biases, TCR repertoire library preparation and sequencing were carried out by different laboratories using diverse techniques. Each donor's leukapheresis produced roughly between roughly 0.85 and 9.5 billion PBMCs.

What the research found in general, with its limitations: Roughly 5% of naive CD4, roughly 3.5% of naive CD8, approximately 2.2% of memory CD4, and about 0.4% of memory CD8 clonotypes were shared across several donors. The genetic and exposure-history diversity represented was limited by the small number of donors. Naive subsets generally had larger estimated clonotype richness than memory subsets. Compared with non-shared clonotypes, the clonotypes found in all four sorted-subset donors had higher generation probabilities. Sampling was restricted to blood, and TCR repertoires in tissues likely differ from the TCR repertoires found in blood. Pairwise subsampling led to the expectation that sequencing depth would affect the degree of clonotype sharing among donors. Even with the large sequencing depth, rarefaction of the sorted-subset datasets indicated that sequencing was incomplete.

Using the deep immunoSEQ assay, TCR CDR3 regions were amplified from genomic DNA by multiplex PCR. For each cell subset, the extracted genomic DNA was distributed evenly across all wells of several immunoSEQ 96-well plates, and each plate served as one replicate. For sorted subsets, each replicate PCR was loaded with 200 ng genomic DNA, equivalent to 30,000 or so T cell genomes. The purified libraries were quantified using a Qubit 3.0 fluorometer, sized with a Bioanalyzer 2100, and then quantified again using the KAPA Library Quantification kit. Every immunoSEQ 96-well plate was sequenced on a separate single-read 150-cycle Illumina NextSeq 550 flow cell. For the original study's pipeline: The immunoSEQ output contained only junctional sequences without quality scores, so filtering could not match that applied to full-length reads. Sequences were annotated with PyIR, a Python wrapper for IgBLAST v1.9, and V/J genes and CDR3 were assigned using IMGT germline references. Reads were removed for weak V/J assignments (E-value above 1e-6), missing CDR3, stop codons, out-of-frame junctions, or ambiguous translated residues. V3J clonotypes were defined by identical inferred V gene, J gene, and CDR3 amino acid sequence. The percentage overlap between two repertoires was calculated by dividing the number of shared unique clonotypes by the size of the smaller repertoire. Repertoire richness was assessed with RTK rarefaction, the Chao1 estimator, and Recon v2.1 estimates of unobserved clonotypes. For all TCRbeta clonotypes obtained by the gDNA method from several donors, generation probabilities were computed with OLGA. Imported from immuneACCESS, the table was reduced by TCRdb to in-frame sequences with V and J called. These copies leave out some clones; in studies compared against another copy, an unresolved V gene accounts for under half, and the cause of the remainder is not known. V and J calls plus clone size are reproduced from that table; the DNA served to infer D and trimming. The sample table holds fewer than 1.4 million clones, of which roughly 74% were seen once. Together, the top ten hold 0.6% to 0.75% of the sample.

The donors were healthy, HIV-negative adults who had no recently reported acute infections or vaccinations. Only Caucasian adults living in Nashville, Tennessee, USA were represented among the donors. Magnetic negative selection was used to enrich CD4+ T cells, after which naive cells were positively selected on CD45RA and the negative fraction became the memory subset. Blood was obtained by leukapheresis, after which PBMCs were separated by Ficoll-Histopaque density gradient centrifugation and cryopreserved in liquid nitrogen vapor phase. Analytical flow cytometry was used to check the purity and quantity of every magnetically sorted T cell population. Each sorted fraction had its genomic DNA isolated and then quantified by UV absorbance on a Nanodrop 2000c. The junction shows trimming of 4 bases on V and 8 bases on J, and the gene matches do not reach 5 bases of it. The germline V gene gives CDR1 as SGHTA and CDR2 as FQGNSA. The CDR3 covers 14 residues, taking in both the cysteine and the phenylalanine. The sequence is cut down to CDR3 DNA, 42 bases in frame from base 1.

Details on this clone: It has no known antigen specificity. Nothing much larger sits one base from this clone, and base qualities are not available.

Sequencing was performed on memory CD4+ T cells from PBMCs. What this sample's cell subset or site label stands for: CD45RA-negative fraction. The chain employs TRBV7-2 and TRBJ2-6; TRBD1 lines up with 7 middle nucleotides. This clonotype was sampled from a man aged 18 to 35 in good health. Some clones in this sample may be carry-over from other donors' samples. The DNA is as follows: TGTGCCAGCAGCTCCGACAGGGTGACCAACGTCCTGACTTTC. Translated, this is CASSSDRVTNVLTF.